The present TCR beta chain was sequenced within a study of identical twins. Study-wide results and caveats: Among monozygotic twins, out-of-frame TCR alpha sharing exceeded what models predicted. The study drew conclusions from cross-sectional statistical analysis, not from following the same donors.

The length of the CDR3 is 15 residues. Germline V gives CDR1 LNHNV, CDR2 YYDKDF (reference sequence). V lost 4 bases, J lost 0 bases, and 1 base stayed unmatched. A template switching step contributed a universal primer site, while unique molecular identifiers were present in the cDNA. From the 5' RACE reads, TCRdb called clonotypes with MiXCR, one entry per CDR3 protein. The table lists about 530,000 distinct CDR3 sequences, 20% to 25% of them singletons. A note on this clonotype: The antigen is not known.

The same data also contributed to another study, on yellow fever vaccine responses in identical twins. That investigation notes: In identical twins, vaccine T cell responses appeared partly shared and partly individual.

The chain has TRBV15 and TRBJ2-1; 9 positions match TRBD2. This clonotype was obtained from a woman younger than 35 in good health. The specimen was CD4+ T cells sorted from blood. CDR3 region: CATSIAGVSYNEQFF. The CDR3 region has the DNA TGTGCCACCAGCATAGCGGGAGTCTCCTACAATGAGCAGTTCTTC.